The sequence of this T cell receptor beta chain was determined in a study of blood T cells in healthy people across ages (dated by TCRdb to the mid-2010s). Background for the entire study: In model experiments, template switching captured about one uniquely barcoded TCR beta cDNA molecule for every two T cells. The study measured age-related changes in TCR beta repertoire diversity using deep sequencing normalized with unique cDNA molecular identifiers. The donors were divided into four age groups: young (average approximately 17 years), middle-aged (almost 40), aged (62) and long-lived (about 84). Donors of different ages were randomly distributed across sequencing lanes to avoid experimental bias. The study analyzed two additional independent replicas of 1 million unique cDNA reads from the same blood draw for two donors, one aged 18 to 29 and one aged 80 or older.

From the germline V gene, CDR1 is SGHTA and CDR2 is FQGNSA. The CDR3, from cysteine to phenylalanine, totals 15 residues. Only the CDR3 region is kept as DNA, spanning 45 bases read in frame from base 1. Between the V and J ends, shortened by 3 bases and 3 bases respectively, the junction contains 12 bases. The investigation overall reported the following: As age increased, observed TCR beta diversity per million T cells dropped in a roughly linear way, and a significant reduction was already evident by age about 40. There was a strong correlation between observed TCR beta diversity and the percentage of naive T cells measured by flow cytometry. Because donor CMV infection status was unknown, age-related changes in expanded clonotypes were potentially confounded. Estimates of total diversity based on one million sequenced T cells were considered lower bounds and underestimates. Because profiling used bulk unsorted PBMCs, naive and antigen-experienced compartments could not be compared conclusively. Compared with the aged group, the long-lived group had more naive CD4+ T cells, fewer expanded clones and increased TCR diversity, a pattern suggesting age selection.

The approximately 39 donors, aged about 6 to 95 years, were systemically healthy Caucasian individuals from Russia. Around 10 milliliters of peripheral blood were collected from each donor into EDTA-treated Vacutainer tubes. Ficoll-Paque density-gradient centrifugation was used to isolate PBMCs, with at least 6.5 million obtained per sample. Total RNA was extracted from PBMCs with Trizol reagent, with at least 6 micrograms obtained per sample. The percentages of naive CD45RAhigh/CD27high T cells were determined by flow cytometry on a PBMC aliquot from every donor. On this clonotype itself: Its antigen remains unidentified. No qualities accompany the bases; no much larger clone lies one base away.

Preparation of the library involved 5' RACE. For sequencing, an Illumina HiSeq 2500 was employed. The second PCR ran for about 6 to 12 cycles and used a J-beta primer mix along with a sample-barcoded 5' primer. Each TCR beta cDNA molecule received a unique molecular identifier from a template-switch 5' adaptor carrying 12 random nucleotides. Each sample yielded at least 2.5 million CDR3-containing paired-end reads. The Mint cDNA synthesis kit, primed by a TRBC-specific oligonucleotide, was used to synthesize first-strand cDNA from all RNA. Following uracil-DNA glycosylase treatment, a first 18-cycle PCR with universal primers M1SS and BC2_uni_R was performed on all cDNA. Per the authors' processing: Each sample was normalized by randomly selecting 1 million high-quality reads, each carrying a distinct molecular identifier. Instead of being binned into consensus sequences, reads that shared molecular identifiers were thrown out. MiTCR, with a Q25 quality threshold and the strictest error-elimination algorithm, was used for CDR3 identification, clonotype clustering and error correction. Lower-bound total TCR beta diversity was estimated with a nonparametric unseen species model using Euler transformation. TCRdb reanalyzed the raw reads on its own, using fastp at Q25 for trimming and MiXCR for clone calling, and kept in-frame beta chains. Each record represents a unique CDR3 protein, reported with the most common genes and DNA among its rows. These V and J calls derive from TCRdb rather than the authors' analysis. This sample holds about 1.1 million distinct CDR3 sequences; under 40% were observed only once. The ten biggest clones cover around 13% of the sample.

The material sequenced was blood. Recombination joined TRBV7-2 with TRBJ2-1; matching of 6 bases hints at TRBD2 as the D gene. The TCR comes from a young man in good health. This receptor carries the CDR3 CASSFGGSFYNEQFF. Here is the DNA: TGTGCCAGCAGCTTTGGGGGGTCCTTCTACAATGAGCAGTTCTTC. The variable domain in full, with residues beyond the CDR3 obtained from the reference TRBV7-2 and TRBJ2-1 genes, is GAGVSQSPSNKVTEKGKDVELRCDPISGHTALYWYRQSLGQGLEFLIYFQGNSAPDKSGLPSDRFSAERTGGSVSTLTIQRTQQEDSAVYLCASSFGGSFYNEQFFGPGTRLTVL.